The 15 T cell receptor beta chains in this list originate from one sample, sequenced in a study of early T cells in non-severe SARS-CoV-2 infection (dated by TCRdb to about 2021). Library generation was performed with 5' RACE. Instrument used: NextSeq 500. The public sequencing data were trimmed at Q25 with fastp and processed into clonotypes with MiXCR by TCRdb, which kept only in-frame beta chains. Here each entry gathers all rows of one CDR3 protein and keeps the most common genes and DNA. The sample table shows roughly 32,000 distinct CDR3 sequences, and around 7% are seen once. The ten largest clones represent approximately 35% of the sample. The sample taken for sequencing was whole blood. These receptors originate from an adult who was a healthcare worker with PCR-confirmed SARS-CoV-2 infection or an uninfected control (not recorded which).

This clonotype occurred a few times. The rearrangement links TRBV5-1 to TRBJ2-3; D remains ambiguous. CDR1 and CDR2 from the germline V gene are SGHRS and YFSETQ. The CDR3 has 14 residues. V was trimmed by 0 bases and J by 5 bases, leaving 10 bases between them. Written as DNA, the CDR3 is TGCGCCAGCAGCTTGGACAATATCGGAGATACGCAGTATTTT. This sequence encodes CASSLDNIGDTQYF.

The genes are TRBV4-3 and TRBJ1-2; TRBD1 agrees at 9 bases. From germline, CDR1 is LGHNA and CDR2 YSLEER. This CDR3 is 14 amino acids long. V dropped 3 bases and J dropped 6; count of bases not matched to a gene: 5. CDR3 amino acids: CASSQDRGGNGYTF. CDR3 bases: TGCGCCAGCAGCCAGGACAGGGGCGGTAATGGCTACACCTTC.

There are many counts of this clonotype. The genes are TRBV30 and TRBJ1-2; tentatively, D is TRBD1 (6 bases). Germline V lookup: CDR1 GTSNPN, CDR2 SVGIG (reference sequence). V lost 2 bases and J 6 bases, leaving 10 bases between the germline ends. The CDR3 loop spans 12 amino acids. In nucleotides, the CDR3 is TGTGCCTGGAGTCCAGGGGTGGATGGCTACACCTTC. It specifies CAWSPGVDGYTF.

V usage is TRBV18 and J usage is TRBJ2-6, with 7 bases aligning to TRBD1. V shed 6 bases and J 2 bases; nucleotides not matched to a gene: 4. CDR3 length: 15 amino acids. The germline CDR1 and CDR2 sequences are KGHSH and LQKENI. The chain's CDR3 is CASSPGTAGANVLTF. In DNA, the CDR3 is TGTGCCAGCTCGCCCGGGACAGCTGGGGCCAACGTCCTGACTTTC.

At least ten counts were recorded for this clonotype. This chain links TRBV7-9 with TRBJ2-3; D gene ambiguous. This CDR3 comprises 13 residues. The ends were cut back, 5 bases at V and 0 bases at J, with 6 bases in the middle. The V gene's germline CDR1 is SEHNR and CDR2 FQNEAQ (reference sequence). CDR3 DNA sequence: TGTGCCAGCAGCGGTTACAGCACAGATACGCAGTATTTT. Its protein product is CASSGYSTDTQYF. The full variable domain, rest sourced from reference TRBV7-9 and TRBJ2-3, is DTGVSQNPRHKITKRGQNVTFRCDPISEHNRLYWYRQTLGQGPEFLTYFQNEAQLEKSRLLSDRFSAERPKGSFSTLEIQRTEQGDSAMYLCASSGYSTDTQYFGPGTRLTVL.

In the case of this clonotype: This may be a read error, as it is one base from a much larger clone. The rearrangement uses TRBV27 and TRBJ2-7, with D unresolved. The germline gives CDR1 MNHEY, CDR2 SMNVEV (reference sequence). The CDR3 is 17 amino acids. The chain's CDR3 is CASSVSLATFLSYEQCF. The CDR3 DNA reads as TGTGCCAGCAGTGTGAGTCTGGCAACTTTCTTATCCTACGAGCAGTGCTTC.

This sequence joins TRBV7-8 and TRBJ1-1; no clear D gene. The CDR3 is 13 amino acids. V gave up 1 base and J gave up 4 bases, with 7 bases separating them. CDR1 and CDR2 from the germline V gene are SGHVS and FQNEAQ. This CDR3 is CASSLDSPTEAFF. The CDR3 region has the DNA TGTGCCAGCAGCTTAGACTCACCCACTGAAGCTTTCTTT.

V usage is TRBV20-1 and J usage is TRBJ2-7; D gene uncertain. Germline CDR1 DFQATT, CDR2 SNEGSKA (reference sequence). The CDR3 has 13 residues. Trimming took off 6 bases at V and 3 bases at J, with 15 bases between the two ends. In DNA form, the CDR3 reads TGCAGTGCAAGGGTCAATCCGGGCTACGAGCAGTACTTC. This translates into CSARVNPGYEQYF.

There are many counts of this clonotype. V and J are TRBV24-1 and TRBJ2-7, with TRBD1 matching over 9 bases. Germline V lookup: CDR1 KGHDR, CDR2 SFDVKD. The CDR3 extends over 15 amino acids. J lost 1 base, V lost 3 bases, and 3 bases had no gene match. The CDR3: CATSDGTGFSYEQYF. The CDR3 region has the DNA TGTGCCACCAGTGATGGGACAGGGTTTTCCTACGAGCAGTACTTC.

This clonotype has a count of ten or more. V usage is TRBV4-2 and J usage is TRBJ2-6; D gene unclear. Deletions cut 0 bases from V and 0 bases from J, with 9 bases between. The germline V gene encodes CDR1 LGHNA and CDR2 YNFKEQ. This CDR3 spans 17 amino acids. CDR3 coding DNA: TGTGCCAGCAGCCAAGAGGCAGTCCGCTCTGGGGCCAACGTCCTGACTTTC. Translating it yields CASSQEAVRSGANVLTF.

This clonotype was recorded at least ten times. This rearrangement joins TRBV7-2 to TRBJ1-4; possible D gene TRBD1, 5 bases. CDR1 is SGHTA, CDR2 FQGNSA, per germline. There are 17 residues in the CDR3. The V end lost 1 base, the J end lost 7 bases, and 19 bases lay between the germline ends. The CDR3 here is CASSLVFVGQSGEKLFF. DNA of the CDR3: TGTGCCAGCAGCTTAGTCTTTGTGGGGCAATCTGGTGAAAAACTGTTTTTT.

The chain has TRBV2 and TRBJ1-5; D gene ambiguous. Trimming pared 3 bases from V and 9 bases from J, leaving 12 bases between. In germline, CDR1 is SNHLY, CDR2 FYNNEI. The CDR3 totals 13 residues. The chain's CDR3 is CASSEEVAWPQHF. CDR3 DNA sequence: TGTGCCAGCAGTGAGGAGGTTGCTTGGCCCCAGCATTTT. Full variable domain (outside the CDR3, taken from reference TRBV2 and TRBJ1-5): EPEVTQTPSHQVTQMGQEVILRCVPISNHLYFYWYRQILGQKVEFLVSFYNNEISEKSEIFDDQFSVERPDGSNFTLKIRSTKLEDSAMYFCASSEEVAWPQHFGDGTRLSIL.

At least ten counts were recorded for this clonotype. The rearrangement joins TRBV20-1 to TRBJ2-7, with 7 bases fitting TRBD1. The CDR3 is 14 amino acids. Losses at the gene ends were 5 bases for V and 2 bases for J; bases not matched to a gene: 9. Germline V CDR1 and CDR2: DFQATT, SNEGSKA (reference sequence). CDR3 DNA sequence: TGCAGTGCTTTCCGGGACAGACTTACCTACGAGCAGTACTTC. This sequence encodes CSAFRDRLTYEQYF.

The rearrangement joins TRBV5-1 to TRBJ2-2; perhaps TRBD2 as D (6 bases). This CDR3 contains 15 residues. Germline V gene lookup returns CDR1 SGHRS and CDR2 YFSETQ. The ends were cut back, 5 bases at V and 5 bases at J, with 16 bases in the middle. The CDR3 DNA reads TGCGCCAGCAGGGCGAGGAGCGGGCCAACCGGGGAGCTGTTTTTT. It encodes CASRARSGPTGELFF.

This clonotype was seen repeatedly, ten times or more. The genes are TRBV6-5 and TRBJ2-7, with 11 bases aligning to TRBD1. The junction had 1 base not matched to a gene; V was cut back by 3 bases and J by 3 bases. This CDR3 is 14 amino acids long. CDR1 MNHEY and CDR2 SVGAGI come from the germline V gene. DNA for the CDR3: TGTGCCAGCAGTTATGGGACAGGGGGCTACGAGCAGTACTTC. The encoded protein is CASSYGTGGYEQYF.